One and the same sample provided the 29 T cell receptor beta chains below, sequenced in a study of vaccination and CD4 T cells after COVID-19. Sequenced with the Oncomine TCR Beta short-read assay was DNA taken from cultured CD4+ T cells. Via MiXCR, TCRdb re-called the PCR reads, giving one row per CDR3 protein. In the table there are 10,000 to 15,000 distinct CDR3 sequences, around 70% of which are singletons. No cognate antigen is known for these TCRs. The treatment is: approximately 10-day PBMC culture with coronavirus spike peptide pools or control peptides (ViraFEST assay). Sequencing was carried out using CD4+ T cells from blood, cultured in vitro. All receptors derive from a human donor who had recovered from COVID-19.

The rearrangement uses TRBV20-1 and TRBJ2-4; either TRBD1 or TRBD2 may supply D (5 bases each). CDR1 DFQATT and CDR2 SNEGSKA come from the germline V gene (reference sequence). The CDR3 is made up of 12 amino acids. V lost 5 bases to trimming and J lost 7 bases, with 12 bases between them. The CDR3 here is CSARDGVNIQYF. In nucleotides, the CDR3 is TGCAGTGCTCGGGACGGAGTGAACATTCAGTACTTC.

The rearrangement uses TRBV6-5 and TRBJ1-2, with D tentatively TRBD1 (5 bases). Trimming left V 2 bases short and J 4 bases short, with 23 bases between. CDR1 MNHEY and CDR2 SVGAGI come from the germline V gene. CDR3 length: 18 amino acids. The CDR3 DNA is TGTGCCAGCAGTTACCGGTTTTTCGACAACAGTGGGGGCTATGGCTACACCTTC. This sequence encodes CASSYRFFDNSGGYGYTF.

This clonotype has just a few counts. The chain couples TRBV7-2 to TRBJ2-7, with D tentatively TRBD2 (6 bases). The CDR3 is 15 amino acids. The germline gives CDR1 SGHTA, CDR2 FQGNSA. V shed 5 bases and J shed 0 bases, with 14 bases lying between them. This CDR3 reads CASSLRDFSSYEQYF. CDR3 sequence (DNA): TGTGCCAGCAGCCTCCGGGACTTTAGCTCCTACGAGCAGTACTTC.

The rearrangement links TRBV28 to TRBJ1-5; D perhaps matches TRBD1 (6 bases). Trimming removed 5 bases from V and 6 bases from J, with 17 bases in between. Germline V gives CDR1 MDHEN, CDR2 SYDVKM. The CDR3 runs 15 residues. CDR3 sequence (DNA): TGTGCCAGCAGTCCGCTGGGGGGCGACTTTCAGCCCCAGCATTTT. It translates to CASSPLGGDFQPQHF.

This clonotype occurred a few times. This chain links TRBV4-3 with TRBJ1-2; tentative D call: TRBD1 (5 bases). CDR1 is LGHNA and CDR2 is YSLEER in the germline V gene. The CDR3 contains 13 residues. V was shortened by 1 base and J by 6 bases, with 9 bases between the two germline ends. The CDR3 sequence is CASSQGGADGYTF. CDR3 bases: TGCGCCAGCAGCCAAGGGGGCGCGGATGGCTACACCTTC.

The chain carries TRBV6-1 and TRBJ2-1, with TRBD2 matching over 8 bases. With V trimmed by 10 bases and J by 14 bases, 7 bases remained unmatched. There are 10 residues in the CDR3. Germline V gene lookup returns CDR1 MNHNS and CDR2 SASEGT. The CDR3 is CAIQPGGEFF. DNA of the CDR3: TGTGCCATCCAACCGGGGGGGGAGTTCTTC.

The rearrangement joins TRBV6-5 to TRBJ2-5, with D perhaps matching TRBD2 (6 bases). V was pared by 2 bases and J by 2 bases, with 12 bases between. Germline V CDR1 and CDR2: MNHEY, SVGAGI. This CDR3 spans 15 amino acids. The CDR3 is CASSYAGRPQETQYF. The DNA for the CDR3 is TGTGCCAGCAGTTACGCGGGGCGACCTCAAGAGACCCAGTACTTC.

The genes are TRBV20-1 and TRBJ1-3; no clear D gene. Trimming cost V 0 bases and J 1 base, with 7 bases left between them. The CDR3 has 14 amino acids. Germline CDR1 reads DFQATT; CDR2 reads SNEGSKA (reference sequence). The CDR3, as DNA: TGCAGTGCTAGAGATTCATTTTCTGGAAACACCATATATTTT. Translated: CSARDSFSGNTIYF.

The chain links TRBV12-3 or TRBV12-4 to TRBJ1-3; D is possibly TRBD1 (6 bases). The CDR3 is 14 residues long. V lost 7 bases to trimming and J lost 2 bases, with 12 bases between them. The CDR3 DNA is TGTGCCAGCACCCGACAGGACCCTGGAAACACCATATATTTT. Translated, it gives CASTRQDPGNTIYF.

This clonotype showed up just once. V is TRBV10-3 and J is TRBJ1-4, with a tentative D call TRBD1 (5 bases). The ends were cut back, 3 bases at V and 7 bases at J, with 18 bases in the middle. Per germline, CDR1 ENHRY and CDR2 SYGVKD. This CDR3 has 16 amino acids. The CDR3, as DNA: TGTGCCATCAGTGACCCGACCAGGGACGGGGGTGAAAAACTGTTTTTT. Its translation is CAISDPTRDGGEKLFF.

For this clonotype: The CDR3 end shows no conserved phenylalanine or tryptophan, and so a read error is likely. This chain connects TRBV4-3 to TRBJ1-5; D uncertain. The germline V and J ends were trimmed by 1 base and 2 bases, with 6 bases remaining between them. Germline assignment: CDR1 LGHNA and CDR2 YSLEER. There are 14 residues in the CDR3. CDR3 loop: CASSQAGGNQPQHS. In DNA form, the CDR3 reads TGCGCCAGCAGCCAAGCGGGAGGCAATCAGCCCCAGCATTCT.

This clonotype was seen only a few times. The chain carries TRBV15 and TRBJ1-5; no reliable D call. Germline V gene sequence: CDR1 LNHNV, CDR2 YYDKDF (reference sequence). The CDR3 runs to 15 residues. Trimming cost V 0 bases and J 3 bases, with 9 bases left between them. The CDR3 DNA follows: TGTGCCACCAGCAGAGAAATAACCCTCAATCAGCCCCAGCATTTT. Its translation is CATSREITLNQPQHF.

There are a few counts of this clonotype. V is TRBV20-1 and J is TRBJ1-2; D uncertain. V was shortened by 4 bases and J by 4 bases, with 13 bases between the two germline ends. This CDR3 is 13 amino acids long. The germline gives CDR1 DFQATT, CDR2 SNEGSKA (reference sequence). The CDR3 protein is CSAIPIRSYGYTF. The CDR3 DNA follows: TGCAGTGCTATCCCCATCCGGAGCTATGGCTACACCTTC.

This chain links TRBV20-1 with TRBJ1-5; D might be TRBD1 (6 bases). Trimming took off 4 bases at V and 0 bases at J, with 13 bases between the two ends. Germline CDR1 DFQATT, CDR2 SNEGSKA (reference sequence). The CDR3 runs 15 residues. The CDR3 loop reads CSATVTGYSNQPQHF. CDR3 coding DNA: TGCAGTGCTACAGTGACAGGTTATAGCAATCAGCCCCAGCATTTT.

The V gene is TRBV19, the J gene TRBJ1-1; D call uncertain. Trimming removed 4 bases at V and 1 base at J, with 16 bases between. The CDR3 spans 16 residues. Per the germline V gene, CDR1 is LNHDA and CDR2 is SQIVND (reference sequence). This CDR3 is CASSNPRWAGNTEAFF. The CDR3 bases are TGTGCCAGTAGTAACCCGCGATGGGCCGGGAACACTGAAGCTTTCTTT. Drawing the rest from reference TRBV19 and TRBJ1-1, the complete variable domain is DGGITQSPKYLFRKEGQNVTLSCEQNLNHDAMYWYRQDPGQGLRLIYYSQIVNDFQKGDIAEGYSVSREKKESFPLTVTSAQKNPTAFYLCASSNPRWAGNTEAFFGQGTRLTVV.

This sequence joins TRBV6-5 and TRBJ1-6, with D tentatively TRBD1 (5 bases). This CDR3 spans 15 amino acids. Germline V gives CDR1 MNHEY, CDR2 SVGAGI. Between the trimmed V and J ends, which lost 2 bases and 10 bases, there was a span of 15 bases. CDR3 loop: CASSYDSSFRSPLHF. In DNA, the CDR3 is TGTGCCAGCAGTTACGACAGTTCATTCCGCTCACCCCTCCACTTT.

The chain is built from TRBV19 and TRBJ1-1; TRBD1 aligns across 7 bases. CDR1 and CDR2 from the germline V gene are LNHDA and SQIVND (reference sequence). The CDR3 is 17 amino acids. The ends lost 5 bases at V and 4 bases at J; junction bases unmatched: 16. The CDR3 DNA reads as TGTGCCAGTAGTCCATGGACCCAGGGGGGCGGTAGCACTGAAGCTTTCTTT. Translated, it gives CASSPWTQGGGSTEAFF.

This clonotype came up once. J is TRBJ1-5 and V is TRBV25-1; no definite D call. Germline values: CDR1 MGHDK, CDR2 SYGVNS. The CDR3 covers 12 residues. V shed 7 bases and J shed 1 base, with 5 bases lying between them. CDR3 DNA: TGTGCCAGCAAACAGAGCAATCAGCCCCAGCATTTT. This gives the protein CASKQSNQPQHF.

By share of the sample, this clonotype is large (0.1 to 1%). In nucleotides, the CDR3 is TGCGCCAGCACTACTTCCGGGATTAATTCACCCCTCCACTTT. Its translation is CASTTSGINSPLHF. J is TRBJ1-6 and V is TRBV10-2; D unclear. The V gene's germline CDR1 is WSHSY and CDR2 SAAADI. The CDR3 consists of 14 residues. V was shortened by 7 bases and J by 6 bases, with 13 bases between the two germline ends.

This chain uses TRBV7-9 with TRBJ2-5; D unresolved. Trimming took 3 bases from V and 2 from J, leaving 10 bases between them. Germline V lookup: CDR1 SEHNR, CDR2 FQNEAQ (reference sequence). There are 14 residues in the CDR3. CDR3 protein: CASSLTGGQETQYF. The CDR3 coding sequence is TGTGCCAGCAGCTTGACGGGCGGACAAGAGACCCAGTACTTC.

This clonotype has just a few counts. This rearrangement joins TRBV20-1 to TRBJ1-3, with D unresolved. Trimming removed 5 bases from V and 0 bases from J, with 5 bases in between. This CDR3 is 12 amino acids long. CDR1 and CDR2 from the germline V gene are DFQATT and SNEGSKA (reference sequence). CDR3 loop: CSAPFSGNTIYF. The DNA of the CDR3 is TGCAGTGCTCCGTTCTCTGGAAACACCATATATTTT.

V gene TRBV5-1 combines with J gene TRBJ2-3; TRBD2 might be the D (6 bases). There are 13 residues in the CDR3. Germline assignment: CDR1 SGHRS and CDR2 YFSETQ. The V gene lost 4 bases and the J gene lost 11 bases, with 17 bases spanning the gap. CDR3 DNA sequence: TGCGCCAGCAGCCGGGACTCCTTTGGGGAGCAGTATTTT. Translating it yields CASSRDSFGEQYF.

This rearrangement joins TRBV27 to TRBJ2-3; weak D call: TRBD2 (6 bases). CDR1 and CDR2 from the germline V gene are MNHEY and SMNVEV (reference sequence). The V and J ends lost 0 bases and 1 base respectively, with 14 bases between them. This CDR3 has 17 amino acids. DNA of the CDR3: TGTGCCAGCAGTTTATCAATGACTAGTCAAGGCACAGATACGCAGTATTTT. Translating it yields CASSLSMTSQGTDTQYF.

CDR3 residues: CASSPTGFGAQLFF. The DNA for the CDR3 is TGTGCCAGCTCACCGACAGGGTTTGGTGCCCAACTGTTTTTT. The chain uses TRBV18 and TRBJ1-4, with 7 bases matching TRBD1. Per germline, CDR1 KGHSH and CDR2 LQKENI. Trimming cost V 3 bases and J 12 bases; bases outside gene matches: 10. There are 14 residues in the CDR3.

V and J are TRBV5-4 and TRBJ1-2; D possibly corresponds to TRBD1 (6 bases). The V end was cut by 4 bases, the J end by 7 bases, with 23 bases between. The germline V gene encodes CDR1 SGHNT and CDR2 YYREEE (reference sequence). The length of the CDR3 is 16 residues. CDR3 loop: CASSRSQGPHLTGYTF. CDR3 DNA: TGTGCCAGCAGCCGTAGCCAGGGGCCCCACCTGACTGGCTACACCTTC.

This rearrangement joins TRBV6-5 to TRBJ2-7, with 12 bases lining up with TRBD2. With V trimmed by 4 bases and J by 4 bases, 5 bases remained unmatched. The CDR3 covers 15 residues. The germline V gene encodes CDR1 MNHEY and CDR2 SVGAGI. CDR3 DNA sequence: TGTGCCAGCAGTTTCGGACTAGCGGGATTTTACGAGCAGTACTTC. Amino acids: CASSFGLAGFYEQYF.

The chain has TRBV20-1 and TRBJ2-2; 8 nucleotides agree with TRBD2. Germline V gene sequence: CDR1 DFQATT, CDR2 SNEGSKA (reference sequence). CDR3 length: 15 residues. The trim removed 0 bases at V and 6 bases at J, leaving 6 bases unmatched. The CDR3 region is CSARDWGLDSGELFF. The CDR3 DNA reads TGCAGTGCTAGAGATTGGGGACTAGATTCCGGGGAGCTGTTTTTT.

There are a few counts of this clonotype. V usage is TRBV6-5 and J usage is TRBJ1-2; TRBD1 aligns across 8 bases. Germline CDR1 reads MNHEY; CDR2 reads SVGAGI. CDR3 length equals 14 residues. The V segment lost 4 bases and the J segment 5 bases; nucleotides outside the gene matches: 6. CDR3 region: CASSSRTGRYGYTF. DNA of the CDR3: TGTGCCAGCAGTTCGCGGACAGGGCGGTATGGCTACACCTTC.

V and J are TRBV6-1 and TRBJ2-5, with 9 positions matching TRBD1. Germline V CDR1 and CDR2: MNHNS, SASEGT. CDR3 size: 16 residues. Unmatched junction bases numbered 11, after V lost 5 bases and J lost 4 bases. Here the CDR3 reads CASSPRGTGWRETQYF. As DNA, the CDR3 is TGTGCCAGCAGTCCCAGGGGGACAGGGTGGCGAGAGACCCAGTACTTC.